A single sample gave rise to the 4 T cell receptor beta chains below, sequenced in a study of T cell repertoires in cytomegalovirus infection. MiXCR was run by TCRdb on the reads, yielding one entry per CDR3 protein. The sample holds around 710,000 distinct CDR3 sequences; approximately 32% are singletons and the top ten take less than 15%. Their antigens are not known. The sample consisted of cultured CD8+ T cells from PBMCs, taken from culture after CMV antigen stimulation. These receptors all stem from a human donor in good health (CMV status not recorded). Some clones in this sample may be carry-over from other donors' samples.

This clonotype came up a few times. The chain has TRBV28 and TRBJ2-7; the match to TRBD1 covers 10 bases. CDR3 length equals 16 residues. From germline, CDR1 is MDHEN and CDR2 SYDVKM. Trimming took 6 bases from V and 3 from J; bases not matched to a gene: 11. Written as DNA, the CDR3 is TGTGCCAGCAGCCTCAACCGGGACAGGGGAGACTACGAGCAGTACGTC. Its translation is CASSLNRDRGDYEQYV.

This clonotype was seen a few times. This chain connects TRBV7-6 to TRBJ2-3; 8 positions agree with TRBD2. V dropped 4 bases and J dropped 8; count of bases not matched to a gene: 5. Germline CDR1 is SGHVS and CDR2 is FNYEAQ. The CDR3 consists of 13 residues. The CDR3 bases are TGTGCCAGCAGCTATAGCGGGACGGGTACGCAGTATTTT. Translation: CASSYSGTGTQYF.

This clonotype has more than one count but fewer than ten. This rearrangement joins TRBV28 to TRBJ2-5, with TRBD2 matching over 11 bases. With V trimmed by 3 bases and J by 3 bases, 3 bases remained unmatched. Germline V lookup: CDR1 MDHEN, CDR2 SYDVKM. The CDR3 has 15 residues. The CDR3 DNA follows: TGTGCCAGCAGTTTGACTAGCGGGGTAAAAGAGACCCAGTACTTC. It yields the protein CASSLTSGVKETQYF. Full variable domain (outside the CDR3, taken from reference TRBV28 and TRBJ2-5): DVKVTQSSRYLVKRTGEKVFLECVQDMDHENMFWYRQDPGLGLRLIYFSYDVKMKEKGDIPEGYSVSREKKERFSLILESASTNQTSMYLCASSLTSGVKETQYFGPGTRLLVL.

J is TRBJ2-7 and V is TRBV9, with 7 bases identical to TRBD1. After removal of 3 bases from V and 6 bases from J, the junction contained 3 bases not matched to a gene. CDR3 length equals 12 residues. Germline assignment: CDR1 SGDLS and CDR2 YYNGEE. The DNA of the CDR3 is TGTGCCAGCAGCGGACAGGGAAGCGAGCAGTACTTC. This translates into CASSGQGSEQYF.